This is a list of T cell receptor beta chains from one sample in a study of regulatory T cells in long-lasting Graves disease. Using its own MiXCR run on the multiplex PCR reads, TCRdb lists one record per CDR3 protein. The sample carries hundreds of thousands of distinct CDR3 sequences, 13% recorded once. This same sample was also taken into another study, of T cells in Graves' hyperthyroidism and ophthalmopathy.

The material sequenced was peripheral blood mononuclear cells (PBMCs), taken at new diagnosis, from a patient treated with antithyroid drugs. The receptors were sampled from a man aged 25-45 years with Graves disease. Both conserved end residues are part of each CDR3. The order of the fields is V gene, J gene, clone size, D gene, CDR3 DNA, CDR3 protein. D genes are given only for firm matches. Size values are once, few and many counts, or a class for expanded clones, and some rows have none.

V: TRBV4-1
J: TRBJ1-6
size: -
D: -
DNA: TGCGCCAGCAGCCAAGGCCGTTCCCTGAGCTCCTATAATTCACCCCTCCACTTT
CDR3: CASSQGRSLSSYNSPLHF

V: TRBV6-5
J: TRBJ2-1
size: -
D: TRBD2
DNA: TGTGCCAGCAGTTCGTACCCCAGGGAGGGGTTCTTC
CDR3: CASSSYPREGFF

V: TRBV27
J: TRBJ2-1
size: many
D: -
DNA: TGTGCCAGCAGACAGCGTCTCACAAATGAGCAGTTCTTC
CDR3: CASRQRLTNEQFF

V: TRBV20-1
J: TRBJ1-1
size: many
D: -
DNA: TGCAGTGCAACTCCGGGACACCTGAACACTGAAGCTTTCTTT
CDR3: CSATPGHLNTEAFF

V: TRBV4-2
J: TRBJ1-4
size: many
D: -
DNA: TGTGCCAGCAGCCAGGAGGAAAAACTGTTTTTT
CDR3: CASSQEEKLFF

V: TRBV29-1
J: TRBJ1-2
size: many
D: -
DNA: TGCGCTGGGGGGGCAGCCCAGTATGGCTACACCTTC
CDR3: CAGGAAQYGYTF

V: TRBV19
J: TRBJ2-2
size: -
D: TRBD1
DNA: TGTGCCAGTATTAGGACAGGGTATACCGGGGAGCTGTTTTTT
CDR3: CASIRTGYTGELFF

V: TRBV27
J: TRBJ2-5
size: many
D: -
DNA: TGTGCCAGCAGTTTATCAGGGGCAGGGAACCAGTACTTC
CDR3: CASSLSGAGNQYF

V: TRBV20-1
J: TRBJ2-5
size: many
D: TRBD2
DNA: TGCAGTGCTAGAGTGGGAGGGAAAGAGACCCAGTACTTC
CDR3: CSARVGGKETQYF

V: TRBV20-1
J: TRBJ2-5
size: many
D: -
DNA: TGCAGTGCTAGAGATGGCGAGGGGCAAGAGACCCAGTACTTC
CDR3: CSARDGEGQETQYF

V: TRBV11-3
J: TRBJ2-1
size: many
D: -
DNA: TGTGCCAGCAGCTTAGGCAGCCCGGGCCTTTCAGAGCAGTTCTTC
CDR3: CASSLGSPGLSEQFF

V: TRBV27
J: TRBJ2-7
size: many
D: TRBD2
DNA: TGTGCCAGCAGACCCACTAGCGAATACAATTACGAGCAGTACTTC
CDR3: CASRPTSEYNYEQYF

V: TRBV12-3/TRBV12-4
J: TRBJ1-5
size: many
D: -
DNA: TGTGCCAGCAGTTGGCAGAGCAATCAGCCCCAGCATTTT
CDR3: CASSWQSNQPQHF

V: TRBV7-2
J: TRBJ2-1
size: -
D: -
DNA: TGTGCCAGCAGCCGGGACGGCTACAATGAGCAGTTCTTC
CDR3: CASSRDGYNEQFF

V: TRBV6-1
J: TRBJ2-7
size: many
D: TRBD2
DNA: TGTGCCAGCAGGCCAGGCTCTAGCGGATCCTACGAGCAGTACTTC
CDR3: CASRPGSSGSYEQYF

V: TRBV19
J: TRBJ2-1
size: few
D: -
DNA: TGTGCCAGTAGGGAGGACAGATACAATTTTCGGCAGTTCTTC
CDR3: CASREDRYNFRQFF

V: TRBV18
J: TRBJ2-1
size: -
D: -
DNA: TGTGCCAGCTCCTCGACCGACTGGATCTACAATGAGCAGTTCTTC
CDR3: CASSSTDWIYNEQFF

V: TRBV28
J: TRBJ2-7
size: -
D: -
DNA: TGTGCCAGCGGTCTCGTAATGGCGGGACCCTTGACGGGCCAGTACTTC
CDR3: CASGLVMAGPLTGQYF

V: TRBV29-1
J: TRBJ2-5
size: -
D: -
DNA: TGCAGCGTTGAAGATTTACTATTATATACACAGGGGGGAGGGCAAGAGACCCAGTACTTC
CDR3: CSVEDLLLYTQGGGQETQYF

V: TRBV10-3
J: TRBJ1-1
size: many
D: -
DNA: TGTGCCATCAGTGAGGGACAGAACACTGAAGCTTTCTTT
CDR3: CAISEGQNTEAFF

V: TRBV18
J: TRBJ2-1
size: -
D: -
DNA: TGTGCCAGCTCACCCGGGGCTGAGCAGTTCTTC
CDR3: CASSPGAEQFF

V: TRBV20-1
J: TRBJ2-3
size: many
D: -
DNA: TGCAGTGCTGGGGACGGCGGCACAGATACGCAGTATTTT
CDR3: CSAGDGGTDTQYF

V: TRBV27
J: TRBJ2-2
size: many
D: -
DNA: TGTGCCAGCAGTTTTAGCTCCTCGAACACCGGGGAGCTGTTTTTT
CDR3: CASSFSSSNTGELFF

V: TRBV11-1
J: TRBJ2-5
size: -
D: -
DNA: TGTGCCAGCAGCCGACTAGAGACCCAGTACTTC
CDR3: CASSRLETQYF

V: TRBV15
J: TRBJ2-5
size: few
D: -
DNA: TGTGCCACCGGGCAGTCAGAGACCCAGTACTTC
CDR3: CATGQSETQYF

V: TRBV7-9
J: TRBJ2-1
size: many
D: TRBD2
DNA: TGTGCCAGCAGCACTAGCGGGAGGGTGAATGAGCAGTTCTTC
CDR3: CASSTSGRVNEQFF

V: TRBV7-9
J: TRBJ2-3
size: many
D: TRBD2
DNA: TGTGCCAGCAGCTTAGCGGTGAGCGGGAGGGCCCCGACGCAGTATTTT
CDR3: CASSLAVSGRAPTQYF

V: TRBV20-1
J: TRBJ2-4
size: few
D: TRBD1
DNA: TGCAGTGCACAGGGGTCCACCCTCCCTCGGGACATTCAGTACTTC
CDR3: CSAQGSTLPRDIQYF

V: TRBV7-9
J: TRBJ2-2
size: many
D: -
DNA: TGTGCCAGCAGCTTAGAACAGATCGGGCAGCTGTTTTTT
CDR3: CASSLEQIGQLFF

V: TRBV24-1
J: TRBJ2-1
size: many
D: TRBD2
DNA: TGTGCCACCAGTGATCCAACTAGCGATGAGCAGTTCTTC
CDR3: CATSDPTSDEQFF

V: TRBV12-3/TRBV12-4
J: TRBJ2-3
size: many
D: -
DNA: TGTGCCAGCACCCCCCGCCCCCCAGCAGATACGCAGTATTTT
CDR3: CASTPRPPADTQYF

V: TRBV20-1
J: TRBJ2-3
size: many
D: TRBD2
DNA: TGCAGTGCCATCCGCGGGAGGACTAGCACAGATACGCAGTATTTT
CDR3: CSAIRGRTSTDTQYF

V: TRBV27
J: TRBJ1-1
size: many
D: -
DNA: TGTGCCAGCAGTTTATGGCAGGGGAACACTGAAGCTTTCTTT
CDR3: CASSLWQGNTEAFF

V: TRBV19
J: TRBJ2-5
size: -
D: -
DNA: TGTGCCAGTAGTATCATTCCAGGCCGGGAGACCCAGTACTTC
CDR3: CASSIIPGRETQYF

V: TRBV7-9
J: TRBJ2-1
size: many
D: -
DNA: TGTGCCAGCAGCTTAGCGGGGACCCACTACAATGAGCAGTTCTTC
CDR3: CASSLAGTHYNEQFF

V: TRBV3-1
J: TRBJ1-6
size: few
D: TRBD1
DNA: TGTGCCAGCAGCCAGGGACAGGGAAATAATTCACCCCTCCACTTT
CDR3: CASSQGQGNNSPLHF

V: TRBV18
J: TRBJ2-3
size: -
D: TRBD2
DNA: TGTGCCAGCTCACCACCGGGAGCGGGACCGTCCACAGATACGCAGTATTTT
CDR3: CASSPPGAGPSTDTQYF